The rows below give T cell receptor beta chains drawn from one sample of a study of cytomegalovirus exposure and HLA in healthy donors. Profiling relied on immunoSEQ multiplex PCR, and the TCRdb table lists in-frame clones only, not all of them. The table records some 110,000 clones, around 76% of them present only once. Sequenced input: PBMCs. The receptors derive from a man aged 35 to 55 in good health and CMV-seropositive. CDR3s include the opening cysteine and the closing phenylalanine or tryptophan. D genes are given only for firm matches. Where a row states a size, it is once, few, many or the class of an expanded clone; other rows omit it.

clone size: NA; V gene: TRBV11-1; J gene: TRBJ2-3; D gene: TRBD1; CDR3 protein: CASSSGQPARTDTQYF
clone size: NA; V gene: TRBV7-2; J gene: TRBJ2-1; D gene: TRBD1; CDR3 protein: CASSSYFTGGNEQFF
clone size: NA; V gene: TRBV9; J gene: TRBJ2-3; D gene: NA; CDR3 protein: CASSVGQGPVGADTQYF
clone size: NA; V gene: TRBV19; J gene: TRBJ1-5; D gene: NA; CDR3 protein: CASSIGVGQPQHF
clone size: NA; V gene: TRBV13; J gene: TRBJ2-4; D gene: NA; CDR3 protein: CASSLAPGQNIQYF
clone size: NA; V gene: TRBV4-1; J gene: TRBJ2-3; D gene: NA; CDR3 protein: CASSPSFTDTQYF
clone size: once; V gene: TRBV27; J gene: TRBJ2-7; D gene: NA; CDR3 protein: CASSLRAPGWEQYF
clone size: NA; V gene: TRBV7-9; J gene: TRBJ2-1; D gene: NA; CDR3 protein: CASTTSGGGQFF
clone size: few; V gene: TRBV20-1; J gene: TRBJ1-2; D gene: NA; CDR3 protein: CSAQRVYGYTF
clone size: NA; V gene: TRBV27; J gene: TRBJ2-3; D gene: NA; CDR3 protein: CASRIGGWSTDTQYF
clone size: NA; V gene: TRBV5-1; J gene: TRBJ1-4; D gene: TRBD1; CDR3 protein: CASSYGQGVEKLFF